These 24 T cell receptor beta chains came from one sample sequenced in a study of T cell changes during pregnancy in multiple sclerosis. The repertoire was sequenced with immunoSEQ multiplex PCR; TCRdb's copy has only in-frame clones and lacks some. The table shows 40,000 or so clones, with 75% to 95% occurring only once. Here the sequenced sample was CD8+ T cells from peripheral blood mononuclear cells, taken after pregnancy. The receptors come from a female donor with multiple sclerosis, enrolled in a pregnancy study.

This clone was seen just once. The CDR3 sequence: CASSSGGNEQFF. The CDR3 DNA is TGCGCCAGCAGCTCCGGGGGCAATGAGCAGTTCTTC. The J gene is TRBJ2-1, the V gene TRBV5-1; weak D call: TRBD2 (6 bases). CDR1 is SGHRS and CDR2 is YFSETQ in the germline V gene. CDR3 length equals 12 residues. V dropped 3 bases and J dropped 6 bases, with 7 bases sitting between them. Filled out from reference TRBV5-1 and TRBJ2-1, the complete variable domain reads KAGVTQTPRYLIKTRGQQVTLSCSPISGHRSVSWYQQTPGQGLQFLFEYFSETQRNKGNFPGRFSGRQFSNSRSEMNVSTLELGDSALYLCASSSGGNEQFFGPGTRLTVL.

The chain joins TRBV11-2 to TRBJ2-7, with TRBD1 matching over 9 bases. With 0 bases clipped from V and 4 bases from J, the junction kept 4 bases outside the gene matches. The V gene's germline CDR1 is SGHAT and CDR2 FQNNGV. The CDR3 is 15 amino acids. The CDR3 DNA is TGTGCCAGCAGCTTAGACAGGACAGGGGTGTACGAGCAGTACTTC. This gives the protein CASSLDRTGVYEQYF.

V usage is TRBV9 and J usage is TRBJ1-4, with TRBD1 matching 7 bases. V lost 2 bases and J lost 4; bases outside the gene matches: 5. This CDR3 has 15 amino acids. Germline V gene data show CDR1 as SGDLS and CDR2 as YYNGEE. CDR3 DNA: TGTGCCAGCAGCGTTGGGGACAGCCTTAATGAAAAACTGTTTTTT. Translating it yields CASSVGDSLNEKLFF.

The V and J genes are TRBV27 and TRBJ2-3; D is ambiguous. CDR3 length equals 15 residues. The V end was cut by 5 bases, the J end by 5 bases, with 17 bases between. Germline assignment: CDR1 MNHEY and CDR2 SMNVEV (reference sequence). The CDR3 here is CASSPPGGALDTQYF. The CDR3 DNA reads as TGTGCCAGCAGTCCCCCCGGCGGAGCCCTAGATACGCAGTATTTT.

The chain links TRBV7-9 to TRBJ1-2; TRBD1 matches 7 bases. V shed 5 bases, J shed 0 bases, and the junction held 9 bases outside the gene matches. The CDR3 sequence is 16 residues long. The germline CDR1 and CDR2 sequences are SEHNR and FQNEAQ (reference sequence). The CDR3 coding sequence is TGTGCCAGCAGCGCGAGTGGGACAGAAGCTAACTATGGCTACACCTTC. It is translated as CASSASGTEANYGYTF.

V and J are TRBV11-3 and TRBJ2-3; 7 nucleotides line up with TRBD1. This CDR3 region has 13 residues. The germline V gene has CDR1 SGHNT and CDR2 YENEEA. V trimming: 3 bases; J trimming: 5 bases; junction bases outside the gene matches: 2. CDR3 residues: CASSFTGVDTQYF. In DNA form, the CDR3 reads TGTGCCAGCAGCTTTACAGGGGTAGATACGCAGTATTTT.

The rearrangement links TRBV6-5 to TRBJ1-1; unclear D gene. The CDR3 is 15 residues long. Per the germline V gene, CDR1 is MNHEY and CDR2 is SVGAGI. V lost 0 bases and J lost 0, with 8 bases in between. The CDR3 loop reads CASSYSQFMNTEAFF. The CDR3 DNA is TGTGCCAGCAGTTACTCACAGTTCATGAACACTGAAGCTTTCTTT.

The chain is built from TRBV6-6 and TRBJ2-1; possibly TRBD2 for D (5 bases). CDR1 is MNHNY and CDR2 is SVGAGI in the germline V gene (reference sequence). V was clipped by 3 bases and J by 4 bases, with 16 bases between them. This CDR3 has 16 amino acids. The chain's CDR3 is CASSYSGLRTYNEQFF. For the CDR3, the DNA is TGTGCCAGCAGTTATTCTGGGTTACGGACTTACAATGAGCAGTTCTTC.

The genes are TRBV30 and TRBJ1-5; a weak D match, TRBD1 (6 bases). Germline V gene sequence: CDR1 GTSNPN, CDR2 SVGIG (reference sequence). CDR3 size: 13 residues. V was cut by 3 bases and J by 5 bases, with 11 bases left in between. The CDR3 sequence is CAWSGGADQPQHF. CDR3 in DNA: TGTGCCTGGAGCGGGGGGGCGGATCAGCCCCAGCATTTT.

This clone is judged medium-sized. V usage is TRBV2 and J usage is TRBJ1-2, with 11 bases aligning to TRBD1. V gave up 7 bases and J gave up 3 bases; unmatched junction bases: 7. The CDR3 length is 15 residues. The V gene's germline CDR1 is SNHLY and CDR2 FYNNEI. The CDR3 reads CASTDRGRGDYGYTF. DNA for the CDR3: TGTGCCAGCACGGACAGGGGGCGCGGAGACTATGGCTACACCTTC.

The V and J genes are TRBV9 and TRBJ2-2; TRBD2 agrees at 10 bases. The CDR3 length is 17 residues. The germline CDR1 and CDR2 sequences are SGDLS and YYNGEE. J was trimmed by 1 base and V by 4 bases; bases with no gene match: 7. As DNA, the CDR3 is TGTGCCAGCAGCACCGGACTAGCGGTTCTGAACACCGGGGAGCTGTTTTTT. Its translation: CASSTGLAVLNTGELFF.

The V gene is TRBV2, the J gene TRBJ2-1; 13 bases fit TRBD2. The CDR3 loop spans 20 amino acids. Germline V gene sequence: CDR1 SNHLY, CDR2 FYNNEI. Losses at the gene ends were 6 bases for V and 0 bases for J; bases not matched to a gene: 14. The CDR3 region is CASSSFPGLAGSSSYNEQFF. The CDR3 region has the DNA TGTGCCAGCAGCTCATTCCCGGGACTAGCGGGGTCGAGCTCCTACAATGAGCAGTTCTTC.

This clone was detected once. The chain links TRBV7-9 to TRBJ2-3; D is uncertain. With 4 bases removed from V and 2 bases from J, the gap between germline ends came to 16 bases. Germline V gives CDR1 SEHNR, CDR2 FQNEAQ (reference sequence). The CDR3 runs 16 residues. The CDR3 nucleotides are TGTGCCAGCAGCTCACGCGCAGGCGACCACACAGATACGCAGTATTTT. This sequence encodes CASSSRAGDHTDTQYF. The variable domain in full, with the rest retrieved from reference TRBV7-9 and TRBJ2-3, is DTGVSQNPRHKITKRGQNVTFRCDPISEHNRLYWYRQTLGQGPEFLTYFQNEAQLEKSRLLSDRFSAERPKGSFSTLEIQRTEQGDSAMYLCASSSRAGDHTDTQYFGPGTRLTVL.

The chain has TRBV2 and TRBJ2-3; TRBD1 agrees at 7 bases. The J segment lost 5 bases and the V segment lost 0 bases, leaving 8 bases of the junction unmatched. The length of the CDR3 is 16 residues. Looked up from germline, CDR1 is SNHLY and CDR2 is FYNNEI. For the CDR3, the DNA is TGTGCCAGCAGTGAAGCATACAGGGGAACTGGAGATACGCAGTATTTT. Encoded protein: CASSEAYRGTGDTQYF.

The J gene is TRBJ2-4, the V gene TRBV28, with D possibly matching TRBD2 (6 bases). CDR3 size: 17 residues. V was shortened by 3 bases and J by 5 bases, with 20 bases between the two germline ends. Germline-derived CDR1 and CDR2 are MDHEN and SYDVKM. The CDR3 DNA reads TGTGCCAGCAGTTTCTCCGGGACTCCGGGTGTCGAAAACATTCAGTACTTC. Protein product: CASSFSGTPGVENIQYF.

The J gene is TRBJ2-7, the V gene TRBV13; 9 bases line up with TRBD2. J gave up 5 bases and V 5 bases, and 4 bases lay outside the gene matches. The germline CDR1 and CDR2 sequences are PRHDT and FYEKMQ (reference sequence). The CDR3 loop spans 13 amino acids. In DNA form, the CDR3 reads TGTGCCAGCAGCGCGGGGGGGCGGGACGAGCAGTACTTC. This gives the protein CASSAGGRDEQYF.

The chain couples TRBV28 to TRBJ1-1; D is perhaps TRBD1 (5 bases). Between the trimmed V and J ends, which lost 6 bases and 6 bases, there was a span of 5 bases. This CDR3 spans 10 amino acids. CDR1 is MDHEN and CDR2 is SYDVKM in the germline V gene. CDR3 nucleotide sequence: TGTGCCAGCAGAGGGGCTGAAGCTTTCTTT. It yields the protein CASRGAEAFF.

The rearrangement links TRBV7-6 to TRBJ2-3; the match to TRBD1 covers 8 bases. CDR3 size: 13 residues. Germline V gene lookup returns CDR1 SGHVS and CDR2 FNYEAQ. Unmatched junction bases numbered 4, after V lost 5 bases and J lost 6 bases. CDR3 sequence: CASSHRQGDTQYF. In nucleotides, the CDR3 is TGTGCCAGCAGCCATCGACAGGGGGATACGCAGTATTTT.

The chain has TRBV27 and TRBJ2-1; maybe TRBD2 (6 bases). The CDR3 is 13 residues long. V was trimmed by 5 bases and J by 3 bases, leaving 8 bases between them. Germline V CDR1 and CDR2: MNHEY, SMNVEV (reference sequence). CDR3 in amino acids: CASSGTFYNEQFF. CDR3 coding DNA: TGTGCCAGCAGTGGGACTTTCTACAATGAGCAGTTCTTC.

This rearrangement joins TRBV9 to TRBJ1-2; D might be TRBD1 (6 bases). Germline V gene lookup returns CDR1 SGDLS and CDR2 YYNGEE. Trimming removed 3 bases at V and 3 bases at J, with 12 bases between. The CDR3 extends over 14 amino acids. The CDR3 nucleotides are TGTGCCAGCAGCGGAAACGAGGGGGACTATGGCTACACCTTC. Its translation: CASSGNEGDYGYTF.

This chain joins TRBV25-1 and TRBJ1-2; D is unresolved. Deletions cut 11 bases from V and 0 bases from J, with 13 bases between. Germline lookup yields CDR1 MGHDK and CDR2 SYGVNS. This CDR3 has 13 residues. The DNA of the CDR3 is TGTGCCGTAAAGAATTCAGCTAACTATGGCTACACCTTC. Protein product: CAVKNSANYGYTF.

The chain links TRBV2 to TRBJ2-5, with a possible D match to TRBD2 (7 bases). The CDR3 sequence is 14 residues long. V dropped 3 bases and J dropped 3 bases, with 11 bases sitting between them. CDR1 is SNHLY and CDR2 is FYNNEI in the germline V gene. The chain's CDR3 is CASSDWGGEETQYF. The CDR3, as DNA: TGTGCCAGCAGTGATTGGGGGGGCGAAGAGACCCAGTACTTC.

J is TRBJ2-3 and V is TRBV11-2; 9 bases fit TRBD2. V lost 5 bases to trimming and J lost 3 bases; unmatched junction nucleotides: 12. The V gene's germline CDR1 is SGHAT and CDR2 FQNNGV. The CDR3 covers 17 residues. The CDR3: CASSPPGGSGSTDTQYF. CDR3 in DNA: TGTGCCAGCAGCCCTCCGGGGGGTAGCGGGAGTACAGATACGCAGTATTTT.

V gene TRBV5-4 combines with J gene TRBJ2-1; 13 bases fit TRBD2. With 5 bases clipped from V and 8 bases from J, the junction kept 7 bases outside the gene matches. This CDR3 spans 15 amino acids. CDR1 SGHNT and CDR2 YYREEE come from the germline V gene (reference sequence). The CDR3 DNA is TGTGCCAGCAGACCAGGACTAGCGGGGGTGGATGAGCAGTTCTTC. Its translation is CASRPGLAGVDEQFF.